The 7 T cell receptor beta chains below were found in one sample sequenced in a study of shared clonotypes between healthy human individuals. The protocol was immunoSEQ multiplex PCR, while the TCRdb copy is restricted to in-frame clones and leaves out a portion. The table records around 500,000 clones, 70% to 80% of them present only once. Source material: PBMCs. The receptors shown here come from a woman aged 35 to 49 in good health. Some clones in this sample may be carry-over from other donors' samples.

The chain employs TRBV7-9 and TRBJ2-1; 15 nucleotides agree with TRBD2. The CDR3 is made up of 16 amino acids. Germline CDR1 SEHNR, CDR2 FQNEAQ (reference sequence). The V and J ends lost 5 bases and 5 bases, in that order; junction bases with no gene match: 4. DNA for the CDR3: TGTGCCAGCAGCACCGGACTAGCGGGAGGGGACAATGAGCAGTTCTTC. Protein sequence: CASSTGLAGGDNEQFF.

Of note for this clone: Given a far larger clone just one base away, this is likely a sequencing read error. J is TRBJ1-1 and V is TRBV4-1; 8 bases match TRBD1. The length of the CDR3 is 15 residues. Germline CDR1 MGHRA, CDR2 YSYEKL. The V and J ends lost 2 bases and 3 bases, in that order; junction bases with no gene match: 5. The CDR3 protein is CASSQKVTGDTEAFF. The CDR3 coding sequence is TGCGCCAGCAGCCAAAAGGTGACAGGGGACACTGAAGCTTTCTTT.

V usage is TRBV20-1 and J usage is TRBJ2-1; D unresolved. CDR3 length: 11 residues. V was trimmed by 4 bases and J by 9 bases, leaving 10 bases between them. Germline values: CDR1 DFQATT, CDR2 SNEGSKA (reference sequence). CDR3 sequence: CSATKSGEQFF. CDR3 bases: TGCAGTGCTACAAAGTCGGGTGAGCAGTTCTTC.

CDR3 sequence: CASSSWDRINEQFF. The CDR3 DNA reads as TGTGCCAGCAGTTCATGGGACAGGATTAATGAGCAGTTCTTC. The chain couples TRBV6-1 to TRBJ2-1; the match to TRBD1 covers 8 bases. This CDR3 has 14 amino acids. Germline lookup yields CDR1 MNHNS and CDR2 SASEGT. Trimming removed 5 bases from V and 7 bases from J; junction bases left unmatched: 7.

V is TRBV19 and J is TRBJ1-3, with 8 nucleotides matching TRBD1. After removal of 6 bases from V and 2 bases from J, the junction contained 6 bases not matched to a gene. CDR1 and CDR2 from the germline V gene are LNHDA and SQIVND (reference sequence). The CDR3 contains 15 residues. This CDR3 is CASSRQGLAGNTIYF. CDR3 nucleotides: TGTGCCAGTAGCCGACAGGGGCTAGCTGGAAACACCATATATTTT. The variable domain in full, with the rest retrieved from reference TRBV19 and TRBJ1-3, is DGGITQSPKYLFRKEGQNVTLSCEQNLNHDAMYWYRQDPGQGLRLIYYSQIVNDFQKGDIAEGYSVSREKKESFPLTVTSAQKNPTAFYLCASSRQGLAGNTIYFGEGSWLTVV.

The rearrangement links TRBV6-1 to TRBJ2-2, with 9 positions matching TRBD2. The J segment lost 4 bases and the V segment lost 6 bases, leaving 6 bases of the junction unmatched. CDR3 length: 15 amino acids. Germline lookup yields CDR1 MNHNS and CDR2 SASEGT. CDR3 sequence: CASSLPAGGTGELFF. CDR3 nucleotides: TGTGCCAGCAGCCTGCCAGCGGGAGGCACCGGGGAGCTGTTTTTT.

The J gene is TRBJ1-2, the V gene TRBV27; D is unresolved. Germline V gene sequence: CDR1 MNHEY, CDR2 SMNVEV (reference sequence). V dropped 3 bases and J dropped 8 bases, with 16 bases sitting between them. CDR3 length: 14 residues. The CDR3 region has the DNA TGTGCCAGCAGTTTTACGGGCTGGCATGGGGGCTACACCTTC. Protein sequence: CASSFTGWHGGYTF.